The 10 T cell receptor beta chains in this list originate from one sample, sequenced in a study of blood T cell repertoires in COVID-19. Repertoires were generated with immunoSEQ multiplex PCR, while TCRdb's copy carries only in-frame clones and drops some. The data contain hundreds of thousands of clones, roughly 87% of them singletons. Sequencing was carried out using PBMCs or T cells enriched from blood (not recorded which). The receptors shown here come from a woman under 40 with acute COVID-19.

This chain links TRBV5-5 with TRBJ1-5, with TRBD1 matching over 8 bases. With 1 base clipped from V and 6 bases from J, the junction kept 3 bases outside the gene matches. The germline CDR1 and CDR2 sequences are SGHKS and YYEKEE (reference sequence). The CDR3 has 14 amino acids. The CDR3 sequence is CASSLTGGGQPQHF. In nucleotides, the CDR3 is TGTGCCAGCAGCTTGACAGGGGGAGGTCAGCCCCAGCATTTT.

In nucleotides, the CDR3 is TGTGCCAGCAGCTTGGACACCAATCAGCCCCAGCATTTT. This encodes CASSLDTNQPQHF. V is TRBV5-4 and J is TRBJ1-5; D ambiguous. Trimming cost V 0 bases and J 3 bases, with 4 bases left between them. CDR1 and CDR2 (germline): SGHNT, YYREEE (reference sequence). The CDR3 has 13 residues.

The chain joins TRBV11-2 to TRBJ2-5; 7 bases agree with TRBD1. V trimming: 5 bases; J trimming: 5 bases; junction bases outside the gene matches: 8. This CDR3 contains 14 residues. From germline, CDR1 is SGHAT and CDR2 FQNNGV. The CDR3 region has the DNA TGTGCCAGCAGCCCACAGGGGAGTATCGAGACCCAGTACTTC. Encoded protein: CASSPQGSIETQYF.

Here the CDR3 DNA reads TGTGCCTGGAGCGCCCGGCAGGGTTTCGCCACTGAAGCTTTCTTT. The encoded protein is CAWSARQGFATEAFF. This chain links TRBV30 with TRBJ1-1; possible D gene TRBD1, 5 bases. CDR1 is GTSNPN and CDR2 is SVGIG in the germline V gene (reference sequence). Trimming stripped 3 bases from V and 4 bases from J, with 18 bases between. The length of the CDR3 is 15 residues.

The V and J genes are TRBV4-1 and TRBJ2-5; the D gene is possibly TRBD2 (7 bases). Germline CDR1 is MGHRA and CDR2 is YSYEKL. This CDR3 is built from 13 residues. Between the trimmed V and J ends, which lost 1 base and 6 bases, there was a span of 9 bases. The DNA of the CDR3 is TGCGCCAGCAGCCAAGTGGGGGGGCAGACCCAGTACTTC. Translating gives CASSQVGGQTQYF.

The chain recombines TRBV18 with TRBJ1-3; no clear D. Deletions cut 2 bases from V and 0 bases from J, with 11 bases between. The CDR3 is 16 residues long. Germline V gene sequence: CDR1 KGHSH, CDR2 LQKENI. CDR3 nucleotide sequence: TGTGCCAGCTCACCAAGTTACATTAACTCTGGAAACACCATATATTTT. Its protein is CASSPSYINSGNTIYF.

The gene calls are TRBV7-2 and TRBJ1-5; D remains unclear. The CDR3 spans 14 residues. Germline CDR1 and CDR2: SGHTA and FQGNSA. The V end lost 6 bases, the J end lost 3 bases, and 12 bases lay between the germline ends. CDR3 region: CASSSRYTNQPQHF. The DNA of the CDR3 is TGTGCCAGCAGTAGTAGATATACCAATCAGCCCCAGCATTTT.

CDR3 sequence: CASSISSGNKNIQYF. DNA for the CDR3: TGTGCCAGTAGTATATCTAGCGGGAACAAAAACATTCAGTACTTC. The chain joins TRBV19 to TRBJ2-4, with 9 bases matching TRBD2. V lost 2 bases to trimming and J lost 3 bases; unmatched junction nucleotides: 2. CDR3 length: 15 amino acids. Germline V lookup: CDR1 LNHDA, CDR2 SQIVND (reference sequence).

The CDR3 is CASSLMGQGSNTGELFF. Written as DNA, the CDR3 is TGTGCCAGCAGTTTAATGGGACAGGGGTCGAACACCGGGGAGCTGTTTTTT. The gene calls are TRBV28 and TRBJ2-2, with 10 positions matching TRBD1. The CDR3 loop spans 17 amino acids. J gave up 0 bases and V 2 bases, and 3 bases lay outside the gene matches. Germline V CDR1 and CDR2: MDHEN, SYDVKM.

The sample holds one count of this clone. The chain combines TRBV21-1 with TRBJ1-5. TRBV21-1 is assigned pseudogene status. The CDR3 runs to 14 residues. The CDR3 reads CASNGGGYNQPQHF. For the CDR3, the DNA is TGTGCCAGCAACGGCGGGGGTTACAATCAGCCCCAGCATTTT.